This is a list of T cell receptor beta chains from one sample in a study of blood T cell repertoires in COVID-19. Assay: immunoSEQ multiplex PCR; the TCRdb copy retains only in-frame clones and omits some. The sample shows fewer than 400,000 clones, roughly 90% of them seen only once. The specimen was PBMCs or T cells enriched from blood (not recorded which). All receptors derive from a woman under 40 who had been exposed to COVID-19. Both conserved end residues are trimmed from each CDR3. A D gene is named only where the DNA matches it firmly.

D | J | V | CDR3
TRBD2 | TRBJ2-3 | TRBV6-5 | AAALAGGTDTQY
- | TRBJ2-7 | TRBV12-3/TRBV12-4 | ASSFGGNEQY
- | TRBJ2-1 | TRBV10-3 | AISGQYNEQF
- | TRBJ1-2 | TRBV19 | ASSWPLSYGYT
- | TRBJ2-7 | TRBV10-3 | ATGTPSYEQY
- | TRBJ2-7 | TRBV6-2/TRBV6-3 | ASSPGGRTGTYEQY
- | TRBJ2-2 | TRBV5-1 | ASSSLAIRTANTGELF
TRBD1 | TRBJ1-2 | TRBV6-5 | ASSSGQLYGYT
- | TRBJ2-7 | TRBV11-2 | ASSFRVSEQY
TRBD1 | TRBJ2-3 | TRBV27 | ASSYNGQGEDTQY
- | TRBJ2-3 | TRBV5-1 | ASSLGSISTDTQY
- | TRBJ2-3 | TRBV5-1 | ASSLRGTGTDTQY
TRBD2 | TRBJ2-1 | TRBV6-1 | ASSEVRGGVPYNEQF
TRBD1 | TRBJ2-7 | TRBV28 | ASSSPGTDYYEQY
- | TRBJ1-2 | TRBV5-1 | ATLSGGEGYGYT
TRBD1 | TRBJ1-4 | TRBV5-1 | ASSAGQTTNEKLF
TRBD2 | TRBJ2-5 | TRBV5-4 | ASSLGTSGGQETQY
- | TRBJ1-2 | TRBV4-2 | ASSQDRDSTYYGYT
- | TRBJ2-5 | TRBV5-1 | ASSLVGQGFSETQY
TRBD2 | TRBJ2-7 | TRBV29-1 | SVGKGSGGSLLYEQY
TRBD1 | TRBJ2-2 | TRBV5-1 | ASSPRDRGASNYGELF
TRBD1 | TRBJ2-7 | TRBV19 | ASSSGTGPGYEQY
TRBD2 | TRBJ2-3 | TRBV19 | ASSIGTSITDTQY
- | TRBJ1-3 | TRBV4-2 | ASSHVGGSGSSGNTIY
- | TRBJ2-5 | TRBV12-3/TRBV12-4 | ASSRLRETQY
TRBD1 | TRBJ2-1 | TRBV7-2 | ASSLDRGSYNEQF
TRBD1 | TRBJ1-2 | TRBV2 | ASSERPLQGWNDYGYT
TRBD1 | TRBJ2-3 | TRBV7-9 | ASSSHRQGAETQY
- | TRBJ1-1 | TRBV18 | ASPDATGVNTEAF
- | TRBJ1-1 | TRBV4-1 | ASSQEFAGASYTEAF
TRBD1 | TRBJ1-1 | TRBV25-1 | ASSATGVTTEAF
- | TRBJ1-6 | TRBV11-2 | ASSPGRFSYNSPLH
- | TRBJ1-1 | TRBV12-3/TRBV12-4 | ASSPIRGTEAF
- | TRBJ1-6 | TRBV5-1 | ASSLGSGSGSPLH
TRBD1 | TRBJ2-5 | TRBV18 | ASSPTGAVETQY
TRBD1 | TRBJ1-2 | TRBV3-1/TRBV3-2 | ASSSLTGPT
- | TRBJ1-6 | TRBV27 | ASSLLGSSYNSPLH
TRBD1 | TRBJ1-6 | TRBV19 | ASKQQGGSYNSPLH
TRBD1 | TRBJ2-4 | TRBV7-2 | ASSMYRGGGKNIQY
- | TRBJ1-4 | TRBV7-2 | ASSLGLGSTNEKLF
- | TRBJ1-2 | TRBV19 | ASSTGSGGYT
TRBD2 | TRBJ2-5 | TRBV6-5 | ATDIAGGSETQY
TRBD2 | TRBJ2-5 | TRBV5-6 | ASSSLAGGHFTQY
- | TRBJ1-2 | TRBV12-3/TRBV12-4 | ASSLRRQNGYT
TRBD1 | TRBJ1-6 | TRBV4-3 | ASSLEQGVNSPLH
TRBD1 | TRBJ2-2 | TRBV27 | ASSRQGAGELF